This T cell receptor beta chain emerged from a study of shared clonotypes between healthy human individuals. Across the whole study: CD4 naive cells filled three plates per donor, CD4 memory three, CD8 naive two and CD8 memory one. Study-wide results and caveats: When naive CD4 clonotypes were compared across several donors, about 5% were shared. Investigators expected sequencing depth to affect clonotype sharing among donors.

Concerning this clone itself: Its antigen is not identified.

All donors qualified as healthy HIV-negative adults and had experienced no recent acute infections or vaccinations. Measured with immunoSEQ multiplex PCR; TCRdb has only the in-frame clones, and not every one. The repertoire holds about 980,000 clones, with approximately 76% as singletons. The clonotype originates from a young man in good health. Sequenced sample: memory CD4+ T cells sorted from blood. Subset of the sample: CD45RA-negative fraction.

The CDR3 region has the DNA TGTGCCAGCTCACCACCGAAGCAGGGCGCCCAGGGGACCCAGTACTTC. This gives the protein CASSPPKQGAQGTQYF. The rearrangement joins TRBV18 to TRBJ2-5, with D perhaps TRBD1 (5 bases). The germline CDR1 and CDR2 sequences are KGHSH and LQKENI. This CDR3 is built from 16 residues. V was shortened by 0 bases and J by 7 bases, with 18 bases between the two germline ends.